The table lists the clone carrying this T cell receptor (beta chain) with a few counts. These data come from a study of blood T cell repertoires in COVID-19. Study-level background: Donors in the United States, Italy and Spain gave samples during acute or convalescent COVID-19. T cells, B-cell-depleted T cells, or PBMCs supplied cDNA or gDNA.

The CDR3 consists of 12 residues. Trimming removed 2 bases at V and 2 bases at J, with 7 bases between. Germline-derived CDR1 and CDR2 are GTSNPN and SVGIG (reference sequence). Source study methods: Using reference gene primer amplification, nucleated cell counts were estimated. Clones were read by immunoSEQ multiplex PCR, and TCRdb kept only the in-frame ones, dropping some. V, J and clone size are those of that table, while D and trimming were read from the DNA. Counted here are about 150,000 clones, around 80% occurring once; the ten biggest clones make up about 16%. The rearrangement joins TRBV30 to TRBJ2-7; perhaps TRBD1 as D (5 bases). The source material was peripheral blood. The clonotype originates from a human donor with acute or convalescent COVID-19. The donor label of this sample is uncertain. The CDR3 region is CAWSRGTYEQYF. The CDR3 nucleotides read TGTGCCTGGAGTAGGGGAACCTACGAGCAGTACTTC.